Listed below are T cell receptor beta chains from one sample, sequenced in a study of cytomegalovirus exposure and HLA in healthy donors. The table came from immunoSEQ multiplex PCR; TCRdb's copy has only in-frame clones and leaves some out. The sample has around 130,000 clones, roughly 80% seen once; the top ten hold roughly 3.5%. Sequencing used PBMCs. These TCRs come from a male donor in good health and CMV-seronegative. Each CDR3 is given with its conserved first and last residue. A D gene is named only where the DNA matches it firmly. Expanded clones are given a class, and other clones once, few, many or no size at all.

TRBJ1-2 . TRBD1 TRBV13 CASSLGDRGGYGYTF TGTGCCAGCAGCTTAGGGGACAGGGGGGGCTATGGCTACACCTTC
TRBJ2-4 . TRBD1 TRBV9 CASSPRGKNIQYF TGTGCCAGCAGCCCCAGGGGGAAAAACATTCAGTACTTC
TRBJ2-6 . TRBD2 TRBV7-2 CASSFSSGVSGANVLTF TGTGCCAGCAGCTTCTCTAGCGGAGTCTCTGGGGCCAACGTCCTGACTTTC
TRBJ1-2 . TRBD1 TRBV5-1 CASSFTTSRPGGPYGYTF TGCGCCAGCAGCTTCACAACCTCCCGGCCAGGGGGCCCCTATGGCTACACCTTC
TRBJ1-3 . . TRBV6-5 CASTSDSLSGNTIYF TGTGCCAGCACCTCCGACAGCCTCTCTGGAAACACCATATATTTT
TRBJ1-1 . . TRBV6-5 CASSYSLANTEAFF TGTGCCAGCAGTTACTCTTTGGCTAACACTGAAGCTTTCTTT
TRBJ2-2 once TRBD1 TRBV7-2 CASRRTGANTGELFF TGTGCCAGCAGACGGACAGGTGCGAACACCGGGGAGCTGTTTTTT
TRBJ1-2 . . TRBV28 CASSPDRIYGYTF TGTGCCAGCAGTCCTGACAGAATCTATGGCTACACCTTC
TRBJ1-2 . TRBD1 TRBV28 CASSLLQGGSYGYTF TGTGCCAGCAGTTTACTACAGGGGGGGAGCTATGGCTACACCTTC
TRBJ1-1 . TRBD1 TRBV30 CAWDNRGLVTEAFF TGTGCCTGGGATAACAGGGGATTAGTCACTGAAGCTTTCTTT
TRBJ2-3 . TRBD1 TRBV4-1 CASRGRTGGSTDTQYF TGCGCCAGCAGGGGAAGGACAGGGGGTAGCACAGATACGCAGTATTTT
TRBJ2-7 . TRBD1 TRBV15 CATSIYSGQFYEQYF TGTGCCACCAGCATCTATTCGGGACAGTTCTACGAGCAGTACTTC
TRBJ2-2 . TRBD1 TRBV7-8 CASSLVSRGSAGELFF TGTGCCAGCAGCTTAGTGTCCAGGGGGTCGGCCGGGGAGCTGTTTTTT
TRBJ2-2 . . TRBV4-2 CASSQEAGTGELFF TGTGCCAGCAGCCAAGAGGCGGGCACCGGGGAGCTGTTTTTT
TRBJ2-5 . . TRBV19 CASSLAGFQETQYF TGTGCCAGTAGCCTTGCGGGGTTCCAAGAGACCCAGTACTTC
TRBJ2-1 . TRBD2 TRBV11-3 CASSLGQREFADEQFF TGTGCCAGCAGCTTAGGCCAGCGGGAGTTCGCAGATGAGCAGTTCTTC
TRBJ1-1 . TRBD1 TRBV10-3 CAISRTGGTEAFF TGTGCCATCAGTAGGACAGGGGGCACTGAAGCTTTCTTT
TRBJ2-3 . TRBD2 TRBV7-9 CASSLRRGTTDTQYF TGTGCCAGCAGCTTGAGGCGGGGGACCACAGATACGCAGTATTTT
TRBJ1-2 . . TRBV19 CASSLRKAVGGYTF TGTGCCAGTAGTCTCAGGAAGGCTGTTGGGGGCTACACCTTC
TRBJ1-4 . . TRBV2 CASLQAATNEKLFF TGTGCCAGCCTACAGGCCGCAACTAATGAAAAACTGTTTTTT
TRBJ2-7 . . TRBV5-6 CASSLFTGSEQYF TGTGCCAGCAGCTTGTTTACAGGGTCCGAGCAGTACTTC
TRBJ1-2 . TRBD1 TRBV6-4 CASTDQAGQGYGYTF TGTGCCAGCACCGACCAGGCGGGACAGGGATATGGCTACACCTTC
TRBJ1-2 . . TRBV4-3 CASSQEGRGSYGYTF TGCGCCAGCAGCCAAGAGGGCAGGGGCTCCTATGGCTACACCTTC
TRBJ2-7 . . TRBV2 CASRGQLHFYEQYF TGTGCCAGCAGGGGACAACTACATTTCTACGAGCAGTACTTC
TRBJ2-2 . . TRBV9 CASSVVGANTGELFF TGTGCCAGCAGCGTAGTAGGGGCGAACACCGGGGAGCTGTTTTTT
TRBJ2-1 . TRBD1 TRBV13 CASSWDRYNEQFF TGTGCCAGCAGCTGGGACAGGTACAATGAGCAGTTCTTC
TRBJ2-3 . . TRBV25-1 CASSEYGSTDTQYF TGTGCCAGCAGTGAATACGGGAGCACAGATACGCAGTATTTT
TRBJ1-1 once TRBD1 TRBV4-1 CASSLGRTGVAFF TGCGCCAGCAGCCTAGGAAGGACAGGGGTCGCTTTCTTT
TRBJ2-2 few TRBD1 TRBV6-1 CASSVRQGLAGELFF TGTGCCAGCAGTGTGAGACAGGGTTTGGCCGGGGAGCTGTTTTTT
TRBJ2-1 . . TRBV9 CASSTRQSYNEQFF TGTGCCAGCAGCACCCGACAATCCTACAATGAGCAGTTCTTC
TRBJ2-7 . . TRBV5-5 CASSLEASVRYEQYF TGTGCCAGCAGCTTGGAGGCTAGCGTCCGCTACGAGCAGTACTTC
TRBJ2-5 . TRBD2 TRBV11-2 CASSLGTSGRKETQYF TGTGCCAGCAGCTTAGGGACTAGCGGGAGGAAAGAGACCCAGTACTTC
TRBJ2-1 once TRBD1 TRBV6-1 CASSEGTGYDEQFF TGTGCCAGCAGTGAAGGGACAGGGTACGATGAGCAGTTCTTC
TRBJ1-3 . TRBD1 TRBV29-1 CSGGDSRNTIYF TGCAGCGGGGGGGACAGTCGAAACACCATATATTTT
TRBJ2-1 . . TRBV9 CASSPSLARPEQFF TGTGCCAGCAGCCCTTCACTAGCTCGCCCTGAGCAGTTCTTC
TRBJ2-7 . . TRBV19 CASSMRGPPPYEQYF TGTGCCAGTAGTATGCGCGGGCCCCCCCCCTACGAGCAGTACTTC
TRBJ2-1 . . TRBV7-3 CASSLSGSSYNEQFF TGTGCCAGCAGCTTATCGGGTAGCTCCTACAATGAGCAGTTCTTC
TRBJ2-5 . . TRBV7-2 CASSLLARQETQYF TGTGCCAGCAGCTTACTAGCGCGGCAAGAGACCCAGTACTTC
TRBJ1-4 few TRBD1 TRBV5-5 CASSLVGTGGEKLFF TGTGCCAGCAGCTTGGTGGGAACAGGGGGTGAAAAACTGTTTTTT
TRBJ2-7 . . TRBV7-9 CASSLVLSYEQYF TGTGCCAGCAGCTTGGTATTAAGCTACGAGCAGTACTTC
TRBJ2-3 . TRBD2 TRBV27 CASRPWTSGGSLGTDTQYF TGTGCCAGCAGGCCCTGGACTAGCGGGGGGTCCCTCGGCACAGATACGCAGTATTTT
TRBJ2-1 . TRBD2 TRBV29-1 CSVGPAPGAGGPYLEQFF TGCAGCGTTGGTCCCGCCCCGGGAGCGGGAGGGCCCTATCTTGAGCAGTTCTTC
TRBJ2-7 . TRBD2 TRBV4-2 CASSQALAEPGSGEQYF TGTGCCAGCAGCCAAGCCCTAGCGGAGCCTGGGAGCGGCGAGCAGTACTTC
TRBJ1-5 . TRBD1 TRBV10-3 CAIRGDRDGNQPQHF TGTGCCATCAGGGGGGACAGGGATGGCAATCAGCCCCAGCATTTT
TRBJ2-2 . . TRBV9 CASSVVAADGELFF TGTGCCAGCAGCGTAGTAGCGGCGGACGGGGAGCTGTTTTTT
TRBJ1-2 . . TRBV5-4 CASSLGQGRNYGYTF TGTGCCAGCAGCTTGGGTCAGGGTAGGAACTATGGCTACACCTTC
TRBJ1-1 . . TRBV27 CASTPGGASEAFF TGTGCCAGCACCCCTGGGGGGGCCTCTGAAGCTTTCTTT
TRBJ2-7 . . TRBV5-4 CASTSGGNGLVEQYF TGTGCCAGCACTTCCGGAGGTAATGGGTTGGTCGAGCAGTACTTC
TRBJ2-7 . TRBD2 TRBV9 CASSVGRLAGALGEQYF TGTGCCAGCAGCGTAGGGCGGCTAGCGGGAGCTTTAGGTGAGCAGTACTTC
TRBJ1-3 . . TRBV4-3 CASSQVRGQGNTIYF TGCGCCAGCAGCCAAGTTCGTGGACAGGGAAACACCATATATTTT
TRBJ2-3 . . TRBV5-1 CASSDIRNLATDTQYF TGCGCCAGCAGCGATATTCGTAACTTAGCTACAGATACGCAGTATTTT